The rows below give T cell receptor beta chains drawn from one sample of a study of blood T cell repertoires in COVID-19. The table came from immunoSEQ multiplex PCR; TCRdb's copy has only in-frame clones and leaves some out. Among about 350,000 clones listed, over 85% were seen once. Specimen: peripheral blood. The receptors were sampled from a woman aged 60-75 years with COVID-19, enrolled during active disease. CDR3s include the opening cysteine and the closing phenylalanine or tryptophan. D genes are given only for firm matches. Clone sizes are given selectively: once, few, many, or a class where the clone is expanded.

len	abundance	v_gene	d_gene	j_gene	CDR3nt	CDR3aa
19	many	TRBV18	-	TRBJ1-6	TGTGCCAGCTCATCGAATCTCGGACAAGGTGGTTACTATAATTCACCCCTCCACTTT	CASSSNLGQGGYYNSPLHF
15	-	TRBV19	-	TRBJ1-5	TGTGCCAGTAGTATAGATGGCAGTCTCAATCAGCCCCAGCATTTT	CASSIDGSLNQPQHF
15	-	TRBV6-5	-	TRBJ2-7	TGTGCCAGCAGTTACAACAGGGCCTATCCCTACGAGCAGTACTTC	CASSYNRAYPYEQYF
16	-	TRBV4-2	TRBD2	TRBJ2-3	TGTGCCAGCAGCCAATACGGGGGGGCCGGGGAAGATACGCAGTATTTT	CASSQYGGAGEDTQYF
15	-	TRBV6-4	-	TRBJ1-1	TGTGCCAGCAGTGCCGACTTTAGGGGGAACACTGAAGCTTTCTTT	CASSADFRGNTEAFF
13	-	TRBV5-1	-	TRBJ1-3	TGCGCCAGCAGCTTCCGCTCTGGAAACACCATATATTTT	CASSFRSGNTIYF
16	-	TRBV3-1/TRBV3-2	-	TRBJ1-5	TGTGCCAGCAGCCAAGATCATGGTCCGGGCAATCAGCCCCAGCATTTT	CASSQDHGPGNQPQHF
14	-	TRBV6-5	TRBD1	TRBJ1-1	TGTGCCAGCAATTCAAACTTCAGGGGGACTGAAGCTTTCTTT	CASNSNFRGTEAFF
13	-	TRBV5-4	-	TRBJ1-1	TGTGCCAGCAGCTTAGTGAGTGCCGCTGAAGCTTTCTTT	CASSLVSAAEAFF
14	-	TRBV11-3	TRBD1	TRBJ2-3	TGTGCCAGCAGCACGACAGGGGTCGGAGATACGCAGTATTTT	CASSTTGVGDTQYF
15	-	TRBV15	-	TRBJ1-1	TGTGCCACCAGCAGAGAGAAGATGCTTAGCACTGAAGCTTTCTTT	CATSREKMLSTEAFF
16	-	TRBV7-2	-	TRBJ1-3	TGTGCCAGCAGCTCTACCAGGGCGTTAACCGGAAACACCATATATTTT	CASSSTRALTGNTIYF